This entry lists 27 T cell receptor beta chains sequenced from one sample in a study of human T cells and chemical hapten exposure. One entry per CDR3 protein results from TCRdb running MiXCR on the RACE reads. The repertoire has under 450,000 distinct CDR3 sequences, about 6% of them found once; the top ten carry approximately 5.4%. Stated time point: patch test 2, 6 weeks after DPC sensitization. Treatment in this sample: therapeutic diphenylcyclopropenone sensitization with weekly scalp DPC. The material was whole blood, obtained in connection with sensitization to the hapten diphenylcyclopropenone (DPC). Every receptor here comes from a woman between 18 and 30 years old with alopecia areata. Some clones in this sample may be carry-over from other donors' samples.

This clonotype was counted a few times. The chain recombines TRBV6-5 with TRBJ2-2; TRBD2 matches at 10 bases. The CDR3 has 14 residues. The V segment lost 5 bases and the J segment 6 bases; nucleotides outside the gene matches: 3. Germline-derived CDR1 and CDR2 are MNHEY and SVGAGI. CDR3 amino acids: CASSRSGGAGELFF. Written as DNA, the CDR3 is TGTGCCAGCAGTCGGAGCGGGGGGGCCGGGGAGCTGTTTTTT.

Many counts were recorded for this clonotype. The chain has TRBV7-3 and TRBJ1-2; unclear D gene. Trimming shortened V by 2 bases and J by 0 bases, and 10 bases separated the two germline ends. The germline CDR1 and CDR2 sequences are SGHTA and FQGTGA. This CDR3 region has 15 residues. As DNA, the CDR3 is TGTGCCAGCAGCTTATTGGCTCCCACTAACTATGGCTACACCTTC. It is translated as CASSLLAPTNYGYTF.

This clonotype was observed many times. The J gene is TRBJ1-5, the V gene TRBV10-2; D gene uncertain. V lost 0 bases and J 4 bases, leaving 10 bases between the germline ends. Germline V gene sequence: CDR1 WSHSY, CDR2 SAAADI. The CDR3 covers 15 residues. The CDR3 sequence: CASSESGGGNQPQHF. The CDR3 coding sequence is TGCGCCAGCAGTGAGTCGGGAGGAGGGAATCAGCCCCAGCATTTT.

The chain carries TRBV12-3 or TRBV12-4 and TRBJ2-1, with 7 bases fitting TRBD1. After removal of 5 bases from V and 6 bases from J, the junction contained 10 bases not matched to a gene. The CDR3 is made up of 15 amino acids. The CDR3 is CASSPRGFVGNEQFF. The CDR3 DNA reads TGTGCCAGCAGTCCCAGGGGGTTCGTAGGCAATGAGCAGTTCTTC.

This clonotype was recorded a few times. The chain links TRBV7-2 to TRBJ2-1, with 12 positions matching TRBD2. The CDR3 spans 15 residues. From germline, CDR1 is SGHTA and CDR2 FQGNSA. V shed 4 bases, J shed 4 bases, and the junction held 2 bases outside the gene matches. CDR3 in amino acids: CASSSTSGGYNEQFF. The CDR3 coding sequence is TGTGCCAGCAGCTCCACTAGCGGGGGGTACAATGAGCAGTTCTTC.

This clonotype showed up just a few times. The chain employs TRBV11-2 and TRBJ2-5; TRBD2 agrees at 7 bases. This CDR3 has 14 amino acids. In germline, CDR1 is SGHAT, CDR2 FQNNGV. V was clipped by 3 bases and J by 3 bases; unmatched bases: 4. The CDR3 protein is CASSFRGVKETQYF. In DNA form, the CDR3 reads TGTGCCAGCAGCTTTCGGGGGGTCAAAGAGACCCAGTACTTC.

The V and J genes are TRBV11-2 and TRBJ2-2; no reliable D call. The V gene's germline CDR1 is SGHAT and CDR2 FQNNGV. Between the trimmed V and J ends, which lost 1 base and 0 bases, there was a span of 21 bases. The CDR3 runs to 20 residues. The CDR3 nucleotides read TGTGCCAGCAGCTTAGTGCGTCGGTCGGATTCTAGGTCGAACACCGGGGAGCTGTTTTTT. Translating it yields CASSLVRRSDSRSNTGELFF.

This clonotype was seen a handful of times. This chain joins TRBV6-5 and TRBJ1-2, with 10 nucleotides matching TRBD1. Germline assignment: CDR1 MNHEY and CDR2 SVGAGI. The length of the CDR3 is 16 residues. V gave up 6 bases and J gave up 6 bases; unmatched junction bases: 13. The CDR3 DNA sequence: TGTGCCAGCAGCCCCTTTTCGGGACAGGGGATCGATGGCTACACCTTC. Protein product: CASSPFSGQGIDGYTF.

This clonotype was counted only a few times. This chain uses TRBV7-9 with TRBJ2-5; D not certain. CDR3 length: 15 amino acids. V lost 0 bases and J lost 2, with 10 bases in between. Germline loops: CDR1 SEHNR, CDR2 FQNEAQ (reference sequence). CDR3 loop: CASSLAGEAQETQYF. CDR3 bases: TGTGCCAGCAGCTTAGCAGGAGAAGCACAAGAGACCCAGTACTTC. The entire variable domain, with the rest obtained from reference TRBV7-9 and TRBJ2-5, is as follows: DTGVSQNPRHKITKRGQNVTFRCDPISEHNRLYWYRQTLGQGPEFLTYFQNEAQLEKSRLLSDRFSAERPKGSFSTLEIQRTEQGDSAMYLCASSLAGEAQETQYFGPGTRLLVL.

The chain joins TRBV7-2 to TRBJ1-5, with D perhaps TRBD1 (6 bases). Trimming cost V 3 bases and J 3 bases, with 12 bases left between them. The CDR3 extends over 15 amino acids. Germline lookup yields CDR1 SGHTA and CDR2 FQGNSA. CDR3 sequence reads: CASSLAGAHNQPQHF. The DNA for the CDR3 is TGTGCCAGCAGCTTGGCAGGGGCCCACAATCAGCCCCAGCATTTT.

The rearrangement joins TRBV18 to TRBJ2-1; 11 bases line up with TRBD2. CDR1 and CDR2 from the germline V gene are KGHSH and LQKENI. Unmatched junction bases numbered 5, after V lost 6 bases and J lost 7 bases. The CDR3 spans 14 residues. Here the CDR3 reads CASSGLAGNNEQFF. The CDR3 DNA sequence: TGTGCCAGCTCCGGACTAGCGGGCAATAATGAGCAGTTCTTC. Combining the CDR3 with reference TRBV18 and TRBJ2-1 gives the whole variable domain NAGVMQNPRHLVRRRGQEARLRCSPMKGHSHVYWYRQLPEEGLKFMVYLQKENIIDESGMPKERFSAEFPKEGPSILRIQQVVRGDSAAYFCASSGLAGNNEQFFGPGTRLTVL.

The gene calls are TRBV7-9 and TRBJ2-3; TRBD2 agrees at 14 bases. Looked up from germline, CDR1 is SEHNR and CDR2 is FQNEAQ (reference sequence). The ends lost 1 base at V and 4 bases at J; junction bases unmatched: 13. The CDR3 extends over 20 amino acids. The DNA of the CDR3 is TGTGCCAGCAGCTTAGAGGGACTAGCGGGGGCCCCATACCGGGCAGATACGCAGTATTTT. Protein product: CASSLEGLAGAPYRADTQYF.

This clonotype was seen just once. This chain joins TRBV14 and TRBJ2-4; the D gene could be TRBD1 or TRBD2 (5 bases each). The CDR3 covers 13 residues. Germline V gene data show CDR1 as SGHDN and CDR2 as FVKESK. V lost 4 bases and J 6 bases, leaving 10 bases between the germline ends. CDR3 residues: CASSPLGTNIQYF. The CDR3 DNA sequence: TGTGCCAGCAGCCCCCTCGGGACAAACATTCAGTACTTC. Together with reference TRBV14 and TRBJ2-4, the CDR3 gives the full variable domain: EAGVTQFPSHSVIEKGQTVTLRCDPISGHDNLYWYRRVMGKEIKFLLHFVKESKQDESGMPNNRFLAERTGGTYSTLKVQPAELEDSGVYFCASSPLGTNIQYFGAGTRLSVL.

Only a few counts were recorded for this clonotype. The chain employs TRBV2 and TRBJ2-3; a possible D gene is TRBD2 (6 bases). Looked up from germline, CDR1 is SNHLY and CDR2 is FYNNEI. The CDR3 totals 16 residues. The V end was cut by 8 bases, the J end by 0 bases, with 18 bases between. The chain's CDR3 is CASGRWLAYSTDTQYF. The CDR3 nucleotides are TGTGCCAGCGGCAGGTGGCTAGCGTACAGCACAGATACGCAGTATTTT.

Here the CDR3 reads CASSFEQGWGTDTQYF. The CDR3, as DNA: TGTGCCAGCAGCTTCGAACAGGGCTGGGGAACAGATACGCAGTATTTT. This chain joins TRBV11-2 and TRBJ2-3; weak D call: TRBD1 (6 bases). Germline V gene data show CDR1 as SGHAT and CDR2 as FQNNGV. This CDR3 has 16 residues. V shed 3 bases and J shed 3 bases, with 16 bases lying between them.

This clonotype was seen more than once but under ten times. This CDR3 reads CASSTDAYEQYF. CDR3 nucleotide sequence: TGTGCCAGCAGCACGGACGCCTACGAGCAGTACTTC. The chain has TRBV5-4 and TRBJ2-7; D uncertain. V was cut by 4 bases and J by 2 bases, with 7 bases left in between. CDR3 length: 12 residues. Germline CDR1 and CDR2: SGHNT and YYREEE (reference sequence).

This clonotype was observed many times. A read error may account for a junction end that differs from germline. The chain couples TRBV7-6 to TRBJ1-1; unclear D gene. This CDR3 contains 13 residues. In germline, CDR1 is SGHVS, CDR2 FNYEAQ. CDR3 protein: CASSLVREDEAFF. Written as DNA, the CDR3 is TGTGCCAGCAGTTTAGTTCGGGAGGATGAAGCTTTCTTT.

The chain links TRBV6-5 to TRBJ1-4, with D unresolved. CDR3 size: 13 residues. V was shortened by 5 bases and J by 7 bases, with 11 bases between the two germline ends. From germline, CDR1 is MNHEY and CDR2 SVGAGI. The CDR3 DNA reads TGTGCCAGCAGTCAGAGGGTATCTGAAAAACTGTTTTTT. Protein sequence: CASSQRVSEKLFF.

V usage is TRBV5-5 and J usage is TRBJ1-4; weak D call: TRBD1 (5 bases). This CDR3 region has 14 residues. Germline V gene sequence: CDR1 SGHKS, CDR2 YYEKEE (reference sequence). V dropped 0 bases and J dropped 7 bases, with 10 bases sitting between them. CDR3 coding DNA: TGTGCCAGCAGCTTGGAATGGGGGAGTGAAAAACTGTTTTTT. It yields the protein CASSLEWGSEKLFF.

This clonotype showed up many times. The chain has TRBV20-1 and TRBJ2-2; D not certain. Trimming left V 3 bases short and J 0 bases short, with 5 bases between. Germline assignment: CDR1 DFQATT and CDR2 SNEGSKA (reference sequence). The CDR3 totals 13 residues. In DNA, the CDR3 is TGCAGTGCTAGGTCCCCGAACACCGGGGAGCTGTTTTTT. Its protein is CSARSPNTGELFF.

This clonotype was detected only a few times. CDR3 nucleotide sequence: TGTGCCAGCAGGGCCGGACTTCTATCCCCCCACACTGAAGCTTTCTTT. This translates into CASRAGLLSPHTEAFF. The genes are TRBV11-2 and TRBJ1-1; the D is unclear. Trimming removed 6 bases from V and 3 bases from J, with 20 bases in between. CDR1 and CDR2 from the germline V gene are SGHAT and FQNNGV. The CDR3 consists of 16 residues.

V is TRBV6-5 and J is TRBJ1-4, with TRBD1 as a possible D gene (6 bases). The CDR3 is 15 amino acids. The V gene lost 2 bases and the J gene lost 6 bases, with 13 bases spanning the gap. Germline CDR1 reads MNHEY; CDR2 reads SVGAGI. CDR3 sequence reads: CASSYQGRSYEKLFF. Here the CDR3 DNA reads TGTGCCAGCAGTTACCAGGGGCGGTCGTATGAAAAACTGTTTTTT.

This chain links TRBV20-1 with TRBJ2-3; 8 bases align to TRBD2. CDR1 and CDR2 (germline): DFQATT, SNEGSKA (reference sequence). This CDR3 comprises 16 residues. V shed 6 bases and J 3 bases; nucleotides not matched to a gene: 14. The CDR3 DNA sequence: TGCAGTGCCCAAAGGAGAAGCGGGGGATCTACAGATACGCAGTATTTT. Translated, it gives CSAQRRSGGSTDTQYF.

Many counts were recorded for this clonotype. V is TRBV13 and J is TRBJ1-1; D remains ambiguous. The ends were cut back, 0 bases at V and 1 base at J, with 6 bases in the middle. The CDR3 runs 14 residues. Germline V gene data show CDR1 as PRHDT and CDR2 as FYEKMQ (reference sequence). The CDR3 bases are TGTGCCAGCAGCTTAGGCCGGTCGAACACTGAAGCTTTCTTT. Its translation: CASSLGRSNTEAFF.

The chain recombines TRBV7-2 with TRBJ2-3; the match to TRBD2 covers 7 bases. V was clipped by 1 base and J by 1 base; unmatched bases: 5. Looked up from germline, CDR1 is SGHTA and CDR2 is FQGNSA. This CDR3 has 16 residues. CDR3 region: CASSLGGGGGTDTQYF. Written as DNA, the CDR3 is TGTGCCAGCAGCTTAGGAGGCGGGGGTGGCACAGATACGCAGTATTTT.

The chain combines TRBV7-9 with TRBJ2-2, with D perhaps TRBD1 or TRBD2 (6 bases each). Between the trimmed V and J ends, which lost 1 base and 5 bases, there was a span of 17 bases. The germline gives CDR1 SEHNR, CDR2 FQNEAQ (reference sequence). The CDR3 totals 17 residues. The CDR3 reads CASSLVTGRIWTGELFF. CDR3 DNA sequence: TGTGCCAGCAGCTTAGTAACAGGGAGGATTTGGACCGGGGAGCTGTTTTTT.

This clonotype was observed many times. The V and J genes are TRBV27 and TRBJ1-6; 11 bases line up with TRBD1. After removal of 5 bases from V and 6 bases from J, the junction contained 3 bases not matched to a gene. Germline V CDR1 and CDR2: MNHEY, SMNVEV (reference sequence). The CDR3 loop spans 15 amino acids. Here the CDR3 DNA reads TGTGCCAGCAGTGCGGGACAGGGGGTTAATTCACCCCTCCACTTT. Amino acid sequence: CASSAGQGVNSPLHF.